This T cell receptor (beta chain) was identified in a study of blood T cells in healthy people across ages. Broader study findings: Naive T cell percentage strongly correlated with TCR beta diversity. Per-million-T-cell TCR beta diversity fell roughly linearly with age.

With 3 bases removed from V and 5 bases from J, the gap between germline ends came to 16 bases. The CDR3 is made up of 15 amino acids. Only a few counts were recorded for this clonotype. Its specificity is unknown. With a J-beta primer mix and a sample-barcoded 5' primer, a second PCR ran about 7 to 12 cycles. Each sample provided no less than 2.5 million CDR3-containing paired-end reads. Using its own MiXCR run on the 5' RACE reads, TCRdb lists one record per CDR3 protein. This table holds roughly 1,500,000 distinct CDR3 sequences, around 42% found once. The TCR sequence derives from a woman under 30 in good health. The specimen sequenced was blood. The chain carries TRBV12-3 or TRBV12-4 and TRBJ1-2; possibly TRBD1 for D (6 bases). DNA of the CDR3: TGTGCCAGCAGTTTGGGGCAGGGGCTGGGATATGGCTACACCTTC. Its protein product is CASSLGQGLGYGYTF.